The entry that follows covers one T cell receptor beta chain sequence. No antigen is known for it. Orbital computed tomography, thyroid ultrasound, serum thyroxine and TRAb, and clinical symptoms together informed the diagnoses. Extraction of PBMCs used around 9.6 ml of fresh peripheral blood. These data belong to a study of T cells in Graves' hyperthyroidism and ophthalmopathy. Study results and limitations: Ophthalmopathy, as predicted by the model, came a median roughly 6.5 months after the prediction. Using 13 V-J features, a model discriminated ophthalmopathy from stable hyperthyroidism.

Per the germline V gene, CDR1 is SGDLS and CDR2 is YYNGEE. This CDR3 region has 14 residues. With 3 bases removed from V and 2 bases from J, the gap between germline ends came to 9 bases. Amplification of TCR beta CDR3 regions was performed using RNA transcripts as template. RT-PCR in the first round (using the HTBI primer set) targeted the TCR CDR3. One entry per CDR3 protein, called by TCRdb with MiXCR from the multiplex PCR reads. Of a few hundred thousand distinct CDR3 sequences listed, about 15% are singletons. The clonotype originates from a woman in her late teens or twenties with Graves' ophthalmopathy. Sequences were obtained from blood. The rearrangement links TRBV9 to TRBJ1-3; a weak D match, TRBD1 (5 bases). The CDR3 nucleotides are TGTGCCAGCAGCGCCGGGGGGACTGGAAACACCATATATTTT. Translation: CASSAGGTGNTIYF. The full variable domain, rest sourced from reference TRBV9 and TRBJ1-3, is DSGVTQTPKHLITATGQRVTLRCSPRSGDLSVYWYQQSLDQGLQFLIQYYNGEERAKGNILERFSAQQFPDLHSELNLSSLELGDSALYFCASSAGGTGNTIYFGEGSWLTVV.